The 24 T cell receptor beta chains below all came from one sample that was sequenced in a study of control samples from healthy donors and cancer patients. Repertoires were generated with immunoSEQ multiplex PCR, while TCRdb's copy carries only in-frame clones and drops some. Seen here are 150,000 or so clones, around 88% observed once, and the top ten hold roughly 5.3%. Sequenced sample: blood. These receptors originate from a young woman in good health.

The V call is TRBV7-9, the J call TRBJ1-1; 8 bases are a match to TRBD1. Germline CDR1 SEHNR, CDR2 FQNEAQ (reference sequence). This CDR3 contains 16 residues. The V and J ends lost 5 bases and 5 bases, in that order; junction bases with no gene match: 13. DNA for the CDR3: TGTGCCAGCAGCGATGGAGAACAGGGGGTATTTACTGAAGCTTTCTTT. Translating it yields CASSDGEQGVFTEAFF.

The chain recombines TRBV12-3 or TRBV12-4 with TRBJ1-1, with D perhaps TRBD1 (6 bases). Trimming left V 6 bases short and J 1 base short, with 9 bases between. The CDR3 has 13 residues. Here the CDR3 reads CASRDSKNTEAFF. CDR3 in DNA: TGTGCCAGCAGGGACAGTAAGAACACTGAAGCTTTCTTT.

The chain is built from TRBV15 and TRBJ2-1, with 7 nucleotides matching TRBD2. The germline V gene has CDR1 LNHNV and CDR2 YYDKDF (reference sequence). V shed 3 bases, J shed 0 bases, and the junction held 5 bases outside the gene matches. The CDR3 loop spans 16 amino acids. The CDR3 DNA is TGTGCCACCAGCAGGGTGACTAGCCTCTCCTACAATGAGCAGTTCTTC. Its translation: CATSRVTSLSYNEQFF.

This clone was seen only once. This sequence joins TRBV19 and TRBJ2-5; D gene ambiguous. Trimming pared 8 bases from V and 1 base from J, leaving 11 bases between. CDR3 length equals 13 residues. CDR1 and CDR2 (germline): LNHDA, SQIVND (reference sequence). This chain's CDR3 is CASRPGAQETQYF. CDR3 coding DNA: TGTGCCAGTCGCCCCGGCGCCCAAGAGACCCAGTACTTC.

The chain uses TRBV6-5 and TRBJ2-7, with a tentative D call TRBD2 (6 bases). Germline lookup yields CDR1 MNHEY and CDR2 SVGAGI. The CDR3 covers 13 residues. The ends were cut back, 7 bases at V and 0 bases at J, with 10 bases in the middle. This chain's CDR3 is CASTSGLSYEQYF. The CDR3 bases are TGTGCCAGCACCAGCGGGCTCTCCTACGAGCAGTACTTC.

This chain joins TRBV5-1 and TRBJ1-1; D is uncertain. CDR3 length: 13 residues. CDR1 and CDR2 (germline): SGHRS, YFSETQ. The V and J ends lost 4 bases and 4 bases respectively, with 11 bases between them. The CDR3 is CASSTLSGTEAFF. CDR3 sequence (DNA): TGCGCCAGCAGCACACTTTCGGGCACTGAAGCTTTCTTT.

The genes are TRBV2 and TRBJ1-2; TRBD1 is a possible D gene (6 bases). This CDR3 has 13 residues. Germline values: CDR1 SNHLY, CDR2 FYNNEI. V was cut by 6 bases and J by 6 bases, with 14 bases left in between. CDR3 region: CASRGHTLHGYTF. In DNA, the CDR3 is TGTGCCAGCAGGGGACACACACTGCATGGCTACACCTTC.

V is TRBV18 and J is TRBJ2-7, with 9 bases matching TRBD1. With 1 base clipped from V and 6 bases from J, the junction kept 4 bases outside the gene matches. The CDR3 sequence is 14 residues long. Germline CDR1 KGHSH, CDR2 LQKENI. The CDR3 sequence is CASSPRQGVGEQYV. The CDR3 coding sequence is TGTGCCAGCTCACCACGACAGGGGGTTGGCGAGCAGTACGTC.

This chain links TRBV13 with TRBJ1-2; perhaps TRBD1 as D (6 bases). V lost 4 bases to trimming and J lost 2 bases, with 8 bases between them. The germline gives CDR1 PRHDT, CDR2 FYEKMQ (reference sequence). CDR3 length equals 13 residues. This CDR3 is CASSSRGNYGYTF. Written as DNA, the CDR3 is TGTGCCAGCAGCTCCAGGGGAAACTATGGCTACACCTTC. The variable domain in full, with the rest retrieved from reference TRBV13 and TRBJ1-2, is AAGVIQSPRHLIKEKRETATLKCYPIPRHDTVYWYQQGPGQDPQFLISFYEKMQSDKGSIPDRFSAQQFSDYHSELNMSSLELGDSALYFCASSSRGNYGYTFGSGTRLTVV.

CDR3: CASTKTSGRGEQFF. Here the CDR3 DNA reads TGTGCCAGCACTAAGACTAGCGGGAGAGGTGAGCAGTTCTTC. The rearrangement uses TRBV3-1 (or the pseudogene TRBV3-2) and TRBJ2-1; 12 nucleotides agree with TRBD2. V was pared by 7 bases and J by 9 bases, with 7 bases of the junction left unmatched. Germline CDR1 is LGHDT and CDR2 is YNNKEL (reference sequence). The CDR3 consists of 14 residues.

The chain uses TRBV11-2 and TRBJ2-3, with 8 nucleotides matching TRBD2. Germline trimming cut 8 bases from V and 3 bases from J; bases unmatched to any gene: 10. This CDR3 is 15 amino acids long. Germline V gene lookup returns CDR1 SGHAT and CDR2 FQNNGV. The CDR3 sequence: CASLRSGSLTDTQYF. CDR3 nucleotide sequence: TGTGCCAGCCTACGGAGCGGGAGTTTGACAGATACGCAGTATTTT. The whole variable domain, filled in from reference TRBV11-2 and TRBJ2-3, reads EAGVAQSPRYKIIEKRQSVAFWCNPISGHATLYWYQQILGQGPKLLIQFQNNGVVDDSQLPKDRFSAERLKGVDSTLKIQPAKLEDSAVYLCASLRSGSLTDTQYFGPGTRLTVL.

V gene TRBV18 combines with J gene TRBJ2-7; D is unclear. Germline V CDR1 and CDR2: KGHSH, LQKENI. Trimming left V 4 bases short and J 6 bases short, with 16 bases between. This CDR3 contains 14 residues. The CDR3 sequence: CASSLRTVDGEQYF. The CDR3 DNA reads TGTGCCAGCTCACTCCGGACGGTAGATGGCGAGCAGTACTTC.

The chain couples TRBV9 to TRBJ2-3, with 12 nucleotides matching TRBD2. The length of the CDR3 is 18 residues. V trimming: 0 bases; J trimming: 4 bases; junction bases outside the gene matches: 9. In germline, CDR1 is SGDLS, CDR2 YYNGEE. The CDR3 reads CASSVVPSGGASADTQYF. Written as DNA, the CDR3 is TGTGCCAGCAGCGTAGTGCCTAGCGGGGGGGCCTCGGCAGATACGCAGTATTTT.

The rearrangement uses TRBV25-1 and TRBJ1-1, with 7 bases fitting TRBD1. Looked up from germline, CDR1 is MGHDK and CDR2 is SYGVNS. The J segment lost 8 bases and the V segment lost 8 bases, leaving 8 bases of the junction unmatched. The CDR3 sequence is 12 residues long. This CDR3 reads CASGESGGEAFF. CDR3 coding DNA: TGTGCCAGCGGAGAATCAGGGGGAGAAGCTTTCTTT.

V gene TRBV10-3 combines with J gene TRBJ2-3; 8 bases are shared with TRBD1. This CDR3 is built from 15 residues. CDR1 and CDR2 from the germline V gene are ENHRY and SYGVKD. V shed 10 bases, J shed 2 bases, and the junction held 11 bases outside the gene matches. CDR3 region: CATSLTGDDTDTQYF. CDR3 coding DNA: TGTGCCACCTCACTGACAGGGGATGACACAGATACGCAGTATTTT.

The genes are TRBV6-1 and TRBJ1-4; no definite D call. Germline CDR1 reads MNHNS; CDR2 reads SASEGT. This CDR3 is built from 13 residues. The V end was cut by 3 bases, the J end by 7 bases, with 9 bases between. The CDR3 reads CASSDTGTEKLFF. DNA for the CDR3: TGTGCCAGCAGTGATACCGGAACTGAAAAACTGTTTTTT.

The genes are TRBV28 and TRBJ2-1; D might be TRBD2 (6 bases). The CDR3 consists of 22 residues. Germline assignment: CDR1 MDHEN and CDR2 SYDVKM. Trimming shortened V by 4 bases and J by 1 base, and 32 bases separated the two germline ends. The CDR3 DNA reads TGTGCCAGCAGTTCCGATTTCCGGACTATTGGCGCCACAGAAGGTTCCTACAATGAGCAGTTCTTC. The encoded protein is CASSSDFRTIGATEGSYNEQFF.

The rearrangement links TRBV7-9 to TRBJ1-6, with a tentative D call TRBD1 (5 bases). The CDR3 consists of 14 residues. CDR1 SEHNR and CDR2 FQNEAQ come from the germline V gene (reference sequence). V was shortened by 5 bases and J by 5 bases, with 10 bases between the two germline ends. Written as DNA, the CDR3 is TGTGCCAGCAGCGAGGGGTTTGATAATTCACCCCTCCACTTT. Its protein is CASSEGFDNSPLHF.

This rearrangement joins TRBV4-2 to TRBJ1-3, with TRBD1 as a possible D gene (6 bases). The CDR3 sequence is 16 residues long. Looked up from germline, CDR1 is LGHNA and CDR2 is YNFKEQ. V was trimmed by 0 bases and J by 0 bases, leaving 9 bases between them. CDR3 loop: CASSQDRGSSGNTIYF. The DNA of the CDR3 is TGTGCCAGCAGCCAAGACAGGGGCAGCTCTGGAAACACCATATATTTT.

As regards this clone: Different DNA sequences within this sample yield the same CDR3. The chain carries TRBV5-5 and TRBJ1-6; D gene unclear. From germline, CDR1 is SGHKS and CDR2 YYEKEE (reference sequence). V lost 0 bases to trimming and J lost 3 bases, with 13 bases between them. The CDR3 has 17 amino acids. CDR3 loop: CASSLEVNSLYNSPLHF. CDR3 nucleotide sequence: TGTGCCAGCAGCTTGGAAGTTAACTCCCTCTATAATTCACCCCTCCACTTT.

The chain uses TRBV18 and TRBJ1-2; the D gene is possibly TRBD1 (5 bases). Germline-derived CDR1 and CDR2 are KGHSH and LQKENI. This CDR3 spans 13 amino acids. Trimming left V 3 bases short and J 5 bases short, with 10 bases between. CDR3 DNA sequence: TGTGCCAGCTCACCTCCGGGACGATATGGCTACACCTTC. Translation: CASSPPGRYGYTF.

The chain carries TRBV21-1 and TRBJ1-2. TRBV21-1 is noted as a pseudogene. CDR3 length: 18 amino acids. In DNA form, the CDR3 reads TGTGCCAGCAGCAAAGTTAAAGGTGAGGGCGGAGGGAACTATGGCTACACCTTC. Translated: CASSKVKGEGGGNYGYTF.

J is TRBJ1-1 and V is TRBV11-2, with D possibly being TRBD1 (6 bases). This CDR3 has 14 residues. Germline assignment: CDR1 SGHAT and CDR2 FQNNGV. V was pared by 5 bases and J by 0 bases, with 10 bases between. CDR3 sequence (DNA): TGTGCCAGCAGCCGACAGGATTTGAACACTGAAGCTTTCTTT. Translating gives CASSRQDLNTEAFF.

The CDR3, as DNA: TGTGCCAGCAGCTGGACTAGCGATGCCGGGGAGCTGTTTTTT. Its protein is CASSWTSDAGELFF. The chain employs TRBV6-5 and TRBJ2-2; 9 bases map to TRBD2. The ends lost 6 bases at V and 6 bases at J; junction bases unmatched: 5. The V gene's germline CDR1 is MNHEY and CDR2 SVGAGI. The length of the CDR3 is 14 residues.